This TCR beta chain appears in the sequencing data of a study of blood T cell repertoires in COVID-19. As for the study in general: Acute and convalescent COVID-19 specimens originated in the United States, Italy and Spain. Sample material is recorded as cDNA or gDNA derived from T cells, B-cell-depleted T cells, or PBMCs.

Seattle patient enrollment occurred during active infection, with longitudinal follow-up thereafter. In the original analysis: Amplifying reference gene primers gave estimates of nucleated cell counts. Sequenced by immunoSEQ multiplex PCR; TCRdb stores in-frame clones only, minus some. V, J and clone size reflect that table, while D and trimming were determined from the DNA. Of 350,000 or so clones listed, about 89% were seen once; the top ten hold 10%. The sequence was collected from a woman aged 30 to 39 with COVID-19, enrolled during active disease. The sequenced sample was peripheral blood.

The CDR3 DNA is TGCAGCGTTGGACTAGCGGGCGTCTACGAGCAGTACTTC. Translated: CSVGLAGVYEQYF. The V call is TRBV29-1, the J call TRBJ2-7; 10 positions match TRBD2. Germline lookup yields CDR1 SQVTM and CDR2 ANQGSEA. The CDR3 sequence is 13 residues long. V gave up 4 bases and J gave up 3 bases; unmatched junction bases: 3.